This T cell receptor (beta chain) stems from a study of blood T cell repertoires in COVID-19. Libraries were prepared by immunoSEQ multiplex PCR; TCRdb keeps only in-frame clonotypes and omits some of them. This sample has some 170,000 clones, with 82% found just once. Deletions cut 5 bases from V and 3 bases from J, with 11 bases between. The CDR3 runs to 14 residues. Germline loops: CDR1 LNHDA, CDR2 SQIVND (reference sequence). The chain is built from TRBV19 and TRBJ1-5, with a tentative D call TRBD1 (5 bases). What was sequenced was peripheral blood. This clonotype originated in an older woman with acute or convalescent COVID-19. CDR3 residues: CASSGDSSNQPQHF. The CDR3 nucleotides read TGTGCCAGTAGTGGTGACAGTTCCAATCAGCCCCAGCATTTT.